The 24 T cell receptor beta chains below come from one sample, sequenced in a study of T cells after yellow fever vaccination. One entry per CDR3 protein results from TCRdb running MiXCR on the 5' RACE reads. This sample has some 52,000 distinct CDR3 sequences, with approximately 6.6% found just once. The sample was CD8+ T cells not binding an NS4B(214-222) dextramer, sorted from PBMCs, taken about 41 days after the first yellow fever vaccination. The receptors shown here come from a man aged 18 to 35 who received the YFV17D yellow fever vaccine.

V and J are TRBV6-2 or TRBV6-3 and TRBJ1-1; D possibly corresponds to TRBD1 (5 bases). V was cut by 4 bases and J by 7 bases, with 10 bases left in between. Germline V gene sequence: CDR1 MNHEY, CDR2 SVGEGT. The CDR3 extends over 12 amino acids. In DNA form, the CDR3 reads TGTGCCAGCAGTTTGGCAGGGAGTGAAGCTTTCTTT. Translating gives CASSLAGSEAFF.

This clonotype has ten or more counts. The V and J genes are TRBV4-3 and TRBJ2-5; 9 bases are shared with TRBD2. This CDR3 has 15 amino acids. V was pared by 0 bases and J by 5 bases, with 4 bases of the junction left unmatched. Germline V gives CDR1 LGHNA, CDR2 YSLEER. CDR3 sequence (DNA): TGCGCCAGCAGCCAAGAGCGGGGGGGCCGGGAGACCCAGTACTTC. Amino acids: CASSQERGGRETQYF.

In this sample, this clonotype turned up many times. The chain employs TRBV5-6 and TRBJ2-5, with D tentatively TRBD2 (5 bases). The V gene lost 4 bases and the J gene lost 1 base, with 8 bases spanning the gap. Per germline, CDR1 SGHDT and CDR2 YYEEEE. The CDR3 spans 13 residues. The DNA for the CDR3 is TGTGCCAGCAGCCGGACTTTCCAAGAGACCCAGTACTTC. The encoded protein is CASSRTFQETQYF.

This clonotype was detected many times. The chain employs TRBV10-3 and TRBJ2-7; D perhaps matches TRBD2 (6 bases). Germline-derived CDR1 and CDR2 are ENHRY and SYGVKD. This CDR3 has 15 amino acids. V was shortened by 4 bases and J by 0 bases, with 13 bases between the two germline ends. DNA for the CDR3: TGTGCCATCAGTGGGAGGGCAGGGAGCTCCTACGAGCAGTACTTC. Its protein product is CAISGRAGSSYEQYF.

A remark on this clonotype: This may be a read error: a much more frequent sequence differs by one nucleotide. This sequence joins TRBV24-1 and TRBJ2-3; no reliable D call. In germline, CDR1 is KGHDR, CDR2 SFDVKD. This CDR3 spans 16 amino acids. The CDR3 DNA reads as TGTACCACCAGTGTGGTCCGATCGTCTAGCACAGATACGCAGTATTTT. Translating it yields CTTSVVRSSSTDTQYF.

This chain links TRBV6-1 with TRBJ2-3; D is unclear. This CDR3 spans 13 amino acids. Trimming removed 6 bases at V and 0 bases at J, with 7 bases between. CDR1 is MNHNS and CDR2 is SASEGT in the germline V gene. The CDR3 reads CASSRSSTDTQYF. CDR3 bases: TGTGCCAGCAGCCGATCTAGCACAGATACGCAGTATTTT.

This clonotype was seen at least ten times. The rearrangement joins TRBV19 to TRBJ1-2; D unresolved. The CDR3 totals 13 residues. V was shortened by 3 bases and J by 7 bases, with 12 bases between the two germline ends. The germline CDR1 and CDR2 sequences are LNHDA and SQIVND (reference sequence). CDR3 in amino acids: CASSMTGNSGYTF. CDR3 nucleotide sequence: TGTGCCAGTAGTATGACCGGGAATTCTGGCTACACCTTC.

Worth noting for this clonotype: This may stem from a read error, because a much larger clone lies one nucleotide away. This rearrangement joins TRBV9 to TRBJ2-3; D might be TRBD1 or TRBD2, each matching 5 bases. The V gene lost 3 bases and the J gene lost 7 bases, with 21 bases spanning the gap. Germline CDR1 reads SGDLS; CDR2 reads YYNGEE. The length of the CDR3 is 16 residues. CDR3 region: CASSASGTQGAYTQYF. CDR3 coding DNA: TGTGCCAGCAGCGCGTCCGGGACGCAAGGGGCCTATACGCAGTATTTT.

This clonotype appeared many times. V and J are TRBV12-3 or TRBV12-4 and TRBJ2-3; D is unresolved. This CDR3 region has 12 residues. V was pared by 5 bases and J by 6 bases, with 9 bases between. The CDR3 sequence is CASSPVRDTQYF. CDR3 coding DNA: TGTGCCAGCAGTCCCGTGAGGGATACGCAGTATTTT.

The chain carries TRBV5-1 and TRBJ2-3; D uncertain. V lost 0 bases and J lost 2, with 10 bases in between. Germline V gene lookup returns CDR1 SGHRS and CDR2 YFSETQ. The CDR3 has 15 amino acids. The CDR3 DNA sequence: TGCGCCAGCAGCTTGGCCGGGCAGTACACAGATACGCAGTATTTT. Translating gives CASSLAGQYTDTQYF.

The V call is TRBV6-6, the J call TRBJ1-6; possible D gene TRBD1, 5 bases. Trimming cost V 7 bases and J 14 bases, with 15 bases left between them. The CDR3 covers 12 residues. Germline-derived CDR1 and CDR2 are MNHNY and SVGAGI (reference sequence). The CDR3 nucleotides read TGTGCCAGCACGCCATGGGGGGAGTCCCTCCACTTT. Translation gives CASTPWGESLHF.

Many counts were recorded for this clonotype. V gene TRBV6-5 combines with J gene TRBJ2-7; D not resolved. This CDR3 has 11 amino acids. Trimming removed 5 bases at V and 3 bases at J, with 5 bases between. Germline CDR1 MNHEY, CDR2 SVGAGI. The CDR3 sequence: CASSSLYEQYF. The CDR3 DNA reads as TGTGCCAGCAGTAGCCTCTACGAGCAGTACTTC.

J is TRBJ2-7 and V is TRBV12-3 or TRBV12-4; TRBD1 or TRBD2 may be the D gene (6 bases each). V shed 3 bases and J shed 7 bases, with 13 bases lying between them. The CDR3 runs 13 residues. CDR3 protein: CASSFRGANEQYF. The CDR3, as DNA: TGTGCCAGCAGTTTTAGGGGGGCGAATGAGCAGTACTTC.

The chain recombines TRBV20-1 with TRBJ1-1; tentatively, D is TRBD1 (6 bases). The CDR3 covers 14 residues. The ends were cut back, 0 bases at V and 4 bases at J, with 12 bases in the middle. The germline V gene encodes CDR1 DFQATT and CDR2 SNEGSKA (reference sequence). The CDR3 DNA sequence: TGCAGTGCTAGAGATCCGGACAGAATCACTGAAGCTTTCTTT. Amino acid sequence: CSARDPDRITEAFF.

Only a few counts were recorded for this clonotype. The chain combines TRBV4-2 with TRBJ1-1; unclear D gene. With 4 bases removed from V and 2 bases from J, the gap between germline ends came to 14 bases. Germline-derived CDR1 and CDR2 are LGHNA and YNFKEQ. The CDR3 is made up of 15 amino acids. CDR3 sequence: CASSPASVGNTEAFF. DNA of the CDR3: TGTGCCAGCAGCCCCGCATCGGTCGGAAACACTGAAGCTTTCTTT.

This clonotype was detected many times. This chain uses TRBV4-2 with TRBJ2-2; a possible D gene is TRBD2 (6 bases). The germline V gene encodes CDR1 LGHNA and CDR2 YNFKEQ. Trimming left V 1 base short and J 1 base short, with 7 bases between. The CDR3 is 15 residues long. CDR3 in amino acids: CASSQVEGNTGELFF. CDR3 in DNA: TGTGCCAGCAGCCAAGTGGAGGGGAACACCGGGGAGCTGTTTTTT.

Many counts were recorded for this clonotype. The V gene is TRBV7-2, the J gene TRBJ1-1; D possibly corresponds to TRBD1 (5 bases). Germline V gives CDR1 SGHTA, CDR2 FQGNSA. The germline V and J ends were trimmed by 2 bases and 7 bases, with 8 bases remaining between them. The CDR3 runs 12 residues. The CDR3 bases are TGTGCCAGCAGCTTAAAAGGGGTTGAAGCTTTCTTT. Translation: CASSLKGVEAFF.

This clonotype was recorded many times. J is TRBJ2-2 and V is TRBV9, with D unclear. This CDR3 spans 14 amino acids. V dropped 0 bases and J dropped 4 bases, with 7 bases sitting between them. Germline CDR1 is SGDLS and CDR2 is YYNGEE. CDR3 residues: CASSVVESTGELFF. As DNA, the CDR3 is TGTGCCAGCAGCGTAGTGGAAAGCACCGGGGAGCTGTTTTTT.

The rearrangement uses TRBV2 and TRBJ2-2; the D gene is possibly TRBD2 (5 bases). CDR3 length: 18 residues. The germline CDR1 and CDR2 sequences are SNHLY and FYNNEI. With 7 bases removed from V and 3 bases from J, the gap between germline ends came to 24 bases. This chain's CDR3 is CASTGRVRRAEDTGELFF. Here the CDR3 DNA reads TGTGCCAGCACCGGGCGGGTCCGCCGGGCTGAGGACACCGGGGAGCTGTTTTTT.

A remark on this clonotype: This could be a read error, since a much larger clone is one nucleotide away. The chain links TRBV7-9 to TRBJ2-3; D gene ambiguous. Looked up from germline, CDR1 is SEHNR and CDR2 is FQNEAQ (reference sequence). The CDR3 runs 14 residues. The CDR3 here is CASSQVSLSDAQYF. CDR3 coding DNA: TGTGCCAGCAGCCAGGTATCTCTGTCAGATGCGCAGTATTTT.

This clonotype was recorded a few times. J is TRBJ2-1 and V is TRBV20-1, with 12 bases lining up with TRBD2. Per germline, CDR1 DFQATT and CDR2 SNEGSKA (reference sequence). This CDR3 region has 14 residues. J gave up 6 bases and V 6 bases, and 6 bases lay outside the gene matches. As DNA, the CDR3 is TGCAGTGCCAGACTAGCGGGGGCCATCAATGAGCAGTTCTTC. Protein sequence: CSARLAGAINEQFF.

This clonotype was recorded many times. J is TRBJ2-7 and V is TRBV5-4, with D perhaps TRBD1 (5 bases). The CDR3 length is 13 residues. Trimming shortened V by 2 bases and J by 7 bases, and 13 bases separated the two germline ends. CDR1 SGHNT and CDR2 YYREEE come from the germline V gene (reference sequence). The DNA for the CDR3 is TGTGCCAGCAGCTTTTCTGGGGCTTTGGAGCAGTACTTC. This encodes CASSFSGALEQYF. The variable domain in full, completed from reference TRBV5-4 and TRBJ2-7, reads ETGVTQSPTHLIKTRGQQVTLRCSSQSGHNTVSWYQQALGQGPQFIFQYYREEENGRGNFPPRFSGLQFPNYSSELNVNALELDDSALYLCASSFSGALEQYFGPGTRLTVT.

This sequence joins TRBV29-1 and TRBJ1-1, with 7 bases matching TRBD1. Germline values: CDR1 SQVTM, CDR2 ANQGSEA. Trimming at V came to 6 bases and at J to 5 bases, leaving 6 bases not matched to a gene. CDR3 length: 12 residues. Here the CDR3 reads CSVETGVTEAFF. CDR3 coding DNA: TGCAGCGTAGAAACAGGGGTTACTGAAGCTTTCTTT.

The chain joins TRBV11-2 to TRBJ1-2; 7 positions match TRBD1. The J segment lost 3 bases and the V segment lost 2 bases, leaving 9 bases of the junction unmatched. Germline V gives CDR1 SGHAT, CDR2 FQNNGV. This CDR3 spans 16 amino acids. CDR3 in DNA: TGTGCCAGCAGCTTATTGTCCTCCGGGACAGACTATGGCTACACCTTC. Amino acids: CASSLLSSGTDYGYTF.